This T cell receptor (beta chain) was documented in a study of T cells in narcolepsy. Study-wide points: HCRT-specific and TRIB2-specific autoreactive clonotypes appeared among same-patient CSF and blood CD4+ clonotypes.

A word on this clone: Its antigen is not identified.

CDR3 length: 17 amino acids. V gave up 5 bases and J gave up 5 bases; unmatched junction bases: 9. Per the germline V gene, CDR1 is SGHAT and CDR2 is FQNNGV. Only in-frame clones appear in the TCRdb table, and some are missing; sequencing was by immunoSEQ multiplex PCR. The sample contains fewer than 30,000 clones, more than 70% of which appear only once. The receptor comes from a human donor with narcolepsy. Source material: CD45RA- memory CD4+ T cells from PBMCs. The V call is TRBV11-2, the J call TRBJ2-5; TRBD2 agrees at 15 bases. The CDR3 reads CASSASRTSGRGETQYF. The CDR3 DNA is TGTGCCAGCAGCGCTTCAAGGACTAGCGGGAGGGGTGAGACCCAGTACTTC. The variable domain in full, completed from reference TRBV11-2 and TRBJ2-5, reads EAGVAQSPRYKIIEKRQSVAFWCNPISGHATLYWYQQILGQGPKLLIQFQNNGVVDDSQLPKDRFSAERLKGVDSTLKIQPAKLEDSAVYLCASSASRTSGRGETQYFGPGTRLLVL.